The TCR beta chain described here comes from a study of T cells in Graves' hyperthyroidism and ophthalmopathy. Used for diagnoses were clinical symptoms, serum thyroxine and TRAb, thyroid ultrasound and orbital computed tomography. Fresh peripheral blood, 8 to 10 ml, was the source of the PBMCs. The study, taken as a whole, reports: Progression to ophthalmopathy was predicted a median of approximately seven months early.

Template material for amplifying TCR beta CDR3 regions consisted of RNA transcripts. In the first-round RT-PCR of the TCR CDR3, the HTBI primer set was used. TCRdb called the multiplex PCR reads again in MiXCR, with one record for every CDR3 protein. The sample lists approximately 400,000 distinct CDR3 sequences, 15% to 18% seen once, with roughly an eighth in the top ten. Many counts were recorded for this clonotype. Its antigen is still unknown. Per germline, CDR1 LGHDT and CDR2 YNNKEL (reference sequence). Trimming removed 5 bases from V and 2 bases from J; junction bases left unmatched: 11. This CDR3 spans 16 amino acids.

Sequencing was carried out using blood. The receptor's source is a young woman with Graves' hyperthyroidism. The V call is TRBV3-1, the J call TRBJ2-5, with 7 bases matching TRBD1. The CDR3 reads CASSATNRDRQETQYF. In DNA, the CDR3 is TGTGCCAGCAGCGCGACTAACCGGGACAGACAAGAGACCCAGTACTTC.